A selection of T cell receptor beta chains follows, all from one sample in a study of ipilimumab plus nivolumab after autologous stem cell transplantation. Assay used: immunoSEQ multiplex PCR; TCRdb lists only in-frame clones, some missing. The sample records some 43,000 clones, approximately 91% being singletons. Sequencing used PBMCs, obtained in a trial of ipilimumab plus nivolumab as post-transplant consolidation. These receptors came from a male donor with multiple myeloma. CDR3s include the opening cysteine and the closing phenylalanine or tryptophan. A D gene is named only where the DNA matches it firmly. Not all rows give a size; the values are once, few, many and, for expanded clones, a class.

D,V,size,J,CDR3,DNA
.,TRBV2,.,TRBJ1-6,CASSNGDGTPLHF,TGTGCCAGCAGTAACGGGGATGGGACACCCCTCCACTTT
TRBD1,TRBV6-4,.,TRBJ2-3,CASSDGTGDTDTQYF,TGTGCCAGCAGTGATGGGACAGGGGACACAGATACGCAGTATTTT
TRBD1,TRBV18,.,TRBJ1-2,CASSPAGQADYGYTF,TGTGCCAGCTCTCCCGCCGGACAGGCCGACTATGGCTACACCTTC
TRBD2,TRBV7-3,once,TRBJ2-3,CASSPTAGGPFTDTQYF,TGTGCCAGCAGCCCAACAGCGGGAGGGCCCTTCACAGATACGCAGTATTTT
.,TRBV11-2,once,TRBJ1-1,CASSIEDTEAFF,TGTGCCAGCAGCATAGAGGACACTGAAGCTTTCTTT
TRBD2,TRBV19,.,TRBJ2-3,CASSPRLAALTDTQYF,TGTGCCAGTAGTCCGAGACTAGCGGCCCTCACAGATACGCAGTATTTT
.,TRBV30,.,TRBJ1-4,CAWSGGFATNEKLFF,TGTGCCTGGAGTGGGGGGTTTGCAACTAATGAAAAACTGTTTTTT
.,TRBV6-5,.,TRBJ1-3,CASSYVQPSSGNTIYF,TGTGCCAGCAGTTACGTGCAGCCCTCCTCTGGAAACACCATATATTTT
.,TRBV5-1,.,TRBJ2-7,CASSAELEDAYEQYF,TGCGCCAGCAGCGCCGAGTTGGAGGACGCATACGAGCAGTACTTC
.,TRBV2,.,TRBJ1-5,CASSEYGGVGVQPQHF,TGTGCCAGCAGTGAATATGGGGGGGTCGGAGTTCAGCCCCAGCATTTT
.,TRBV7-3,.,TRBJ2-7,CASSLTRTAWQYF,TGTGCCAGCAGCTTAACCCGAACAGCGTGGCAGTACTTC
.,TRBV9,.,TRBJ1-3,CASSPRLGEGTIYF,TGTGCCAGCAGCCCACGATTGGGGGAGGGCACCATATATTTT
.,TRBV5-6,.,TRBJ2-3,CASTLLGLSTDTQYF,TGTGCCAGCACCCTCTTAGGGCTCAGCACAGATACGCAGTATTTT
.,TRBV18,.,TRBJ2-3,CASSPPRGTASTDTQYF,TGTGCCAGCTCACCACCGCGCGGGACAGCGAGTACAGATACGCAGTATTTT
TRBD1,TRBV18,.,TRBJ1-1,CASSPTMARGQTEAFF,TGTGCCAGCTCACCCACTATGGCCAGGGGGCAAACTGAAGCTTTCTTT
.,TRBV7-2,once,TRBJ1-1,CASSLGQANTEAFF,TGTGCCAGCAGCTTAGGCCAGGCGAACACTGAAGCTTTCTTT
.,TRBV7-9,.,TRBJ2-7,CASSKSTGEGYEQYF,TGTGCCAGCAGCAAATCAACAGGGGAGGGGTACGAGCAGTACTTC
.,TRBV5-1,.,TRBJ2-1,CASSYGGNEDEQFF,TGCGCCAGCAGCTACGGCGGTAATGAAGATGAGCAGTTCTTC
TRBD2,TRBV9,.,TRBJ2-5,CASSAQTSGALQYF,TGTGCCAGCAGCGCTCAGACTAGCGGGGCTCTTCAGTACTTC
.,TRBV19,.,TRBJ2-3,CASSIRDTGVLGTSSTDTQYF,TGTGCCAGTAGTATAAGGGACACGGGGGTTCTCGGTACTAGCAGCACAGATACGCAGTATTTT
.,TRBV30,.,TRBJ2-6,CAWTPKNGANVLTF,TGTGCCTGGACCCCAAAGAATGGGGCCAACGTCCTGACTTTC
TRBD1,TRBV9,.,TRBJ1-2,CASSVGRGQGKVYGYTF,TGTGCCAGCAGCGTAGGTAGGGGACAGGGGAAGGTATATGGCTACACCTTC
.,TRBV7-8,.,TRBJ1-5,CASSLISGAGLGNQPQHF,TGTGCCAGCAGCTTAATTTCAGGGGCCGGTTTGGGCAATCAGCCCCAGCATTTT
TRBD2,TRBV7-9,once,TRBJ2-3,CASSFGLDGDTQYF,TGTGCCAGCAGCTTCGGACTAGATGGAGATACGCAGTATTTT
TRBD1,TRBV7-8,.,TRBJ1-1,CASSLPLETGPTEAFF,TGTGCCAGCAGCTTGCCCCTCGAGACAGGGCCAACTGAAGCTTTCTTT
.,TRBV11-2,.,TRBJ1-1,CASRIQGGNTEAFF,TGTGCCAGCAGGATACAGGGAGGGAACACTGAAGCTTTCTTT
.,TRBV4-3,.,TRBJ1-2,CASSQDNGRVLTLAYGYTF,TGCGCCAGCAGCCAAGATAACGGCAGGGTATTGACTTTGGCCTATGGCTACACCTTC
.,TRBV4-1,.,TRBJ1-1,CASSQGILGRRMNTEAFF,TGCGCCAGCAGCCAAGGGATCCTAGGGAGGAGGATGAACACTGAAGCTTTCTTT
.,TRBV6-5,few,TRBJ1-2,CASSPTDNYGYTF,TGTGCCAGCAGTCCGACAGACAACTATGGCTACACCTTC
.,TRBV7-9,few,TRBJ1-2,CASSLEGGSGYTF,TGTGCCAGCAGCTTAGAAGGGGGTAGCGGCTACACCTTC
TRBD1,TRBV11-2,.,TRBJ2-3,CASSFRWDRGDTQYF,TGTGCCAGCAGCTTTAGATGGGACAGAGGAGATACGCAGTATTTT
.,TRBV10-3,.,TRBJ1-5,CAISDGQTGHQPQHF,TGTGCCATCAGTGATGGCCAGACAGGTCATCAGCCCCAGCATTTT
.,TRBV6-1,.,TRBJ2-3,CASTYSTDTQYF,TGTGCCAGCACGTATAGCACAGATACGCAGTATTTT
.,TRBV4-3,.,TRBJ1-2,CASSSQAGYGYTF,TGCGCCAGCAGCAGCCAGGCCGGTTATGGCTACACCTTC
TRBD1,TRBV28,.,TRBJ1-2,CASRTGGANYGYTF,TGTGCCAGCAGGACAGGGGGAGCAAACTATGGCTACACCTTC
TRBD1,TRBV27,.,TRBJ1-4,CASSLTGEEKLFF,TGTGCCAGCAGTTTGACAGGGGAAGAAAAACTGTTTTTT
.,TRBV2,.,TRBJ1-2,CASSPRSGATYGYTF,TGTGCCAGCTCACCCCGGTCGGGGGCCACCTATGGCTACACCTTC
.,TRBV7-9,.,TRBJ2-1,CASSLQGGSYNEQFF,TGTGCCAGCAGCTTACAGGGTGGGTCCTACAATGAGCAGTTCTTC
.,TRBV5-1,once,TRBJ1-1,CASSFESNTEAFF,TGCGCCAGCAGCTTTGAATCGAACACTGAAGCTTTCTTT
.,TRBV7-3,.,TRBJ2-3,CASSLSGQYTDTQYF,TGTGCCAGCAGCTTAAGTGGTCAGTACACAGATACGCAGTATTTT
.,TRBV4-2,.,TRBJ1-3,CASSQERTGNSGNTIYF,TGTGCCAGCAGCCAAGAACGAACGGGGAACTCTGGAAACACCATATATTTT
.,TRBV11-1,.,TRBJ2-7,CASSLVGGLYEQYF,TGTGCCAGCAGCTTAGTGGGCGGCCTCTACGAGCAGTACTTC
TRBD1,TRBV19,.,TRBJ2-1,CATLDRGSYNEQFF,TGTGCCACCTTAGACAGGGGCTCCTACAATGAGCAGTTCTTC
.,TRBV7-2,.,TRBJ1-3,CASSLGTTSGNTIYF,TGTGCCAGCAGCTTGGGGACTACCTCTGGAAACACCATATATTTT
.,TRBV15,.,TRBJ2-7,CATSREMGQQYF,TGTGCCACCAGCAGAGAGATGGGACAGCAGTACTTC
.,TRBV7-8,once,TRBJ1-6,CASSLVGGVDSPLHF,TGTGCCAGCAGCTTAGTAGGGGGGGTGGATTCACCCCTCCACTTT
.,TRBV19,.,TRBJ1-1,CASSSLSTFAVAFF,TGTGCCAGTAGTTCCCTTTCAACATTCGCGGTCGCTTTCTTT
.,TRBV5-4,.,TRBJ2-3,CASSKTSRLSTDTQYF,TGTGCCAGCAGCAAAACGAGCAGGCTCTCCACAGATACGCAGTATTTT
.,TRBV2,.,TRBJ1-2,CASSEVSYGYTF,TGTGCCAGCAGTGAAGTAAGTTATGGCTACACCTTC
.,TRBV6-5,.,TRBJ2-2,CASRHSTGELFF,TGTGCCAGCAGACACAGCACCGGGGAGCTGTTTTTT
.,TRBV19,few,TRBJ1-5,CASSLLDTNSNQPQHF,TGTGCCAGTAGCCTCTTGGACACAAATAGCAATCAGCCCCAGCATTTT
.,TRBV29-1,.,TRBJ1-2,CSVDQHRGTYGYTF,TGCAGCGTTGACCAACACCGAGGGACCTATGGCTACACCTTC